This entry concerns a single T cell receptor beta chain. The germline V gene encodes CDR1 SNHLY and CDR2 FYNNEI. The V end was cut by 7 bases, the J end by 7 bases, with 16 bases between. The CDR3 covers 13 residues. These data come from a study of blood T cell repertoires in COVID-19. Across the whole study: From T cells, B-cell-depleted T cells, or PBMCs came the material, which was cDNA or gDNA.

Original methodology: Reference gene primer amplification gave nucleated cell count estimates. Sequencing was performed with immunoSEQ multiplex PCR; in TCRdb, only in-frame clones are kept and a portion is missing. D and trimming come from the DNA, and the V and J calls and clone size come from that table. Counted here are tens of thousands of clones, over 80% occurring once; the ten biggest clones make up roughly 3.4%. The TCR comes from a man between 40 and 49 years old with COVID-19, enrolled during active disease. The sample consisted of peripheral blood. The chain links TRBV2 to TRBJ2-5, with D perhaps TRBD1 (6 bases). The CDR3 sequence: CASNLGQYGTQYF. The DNA of the CDR3 is TGTGCCAGCAACCTTGGACAGTATGGGACCCAGTACTTC.